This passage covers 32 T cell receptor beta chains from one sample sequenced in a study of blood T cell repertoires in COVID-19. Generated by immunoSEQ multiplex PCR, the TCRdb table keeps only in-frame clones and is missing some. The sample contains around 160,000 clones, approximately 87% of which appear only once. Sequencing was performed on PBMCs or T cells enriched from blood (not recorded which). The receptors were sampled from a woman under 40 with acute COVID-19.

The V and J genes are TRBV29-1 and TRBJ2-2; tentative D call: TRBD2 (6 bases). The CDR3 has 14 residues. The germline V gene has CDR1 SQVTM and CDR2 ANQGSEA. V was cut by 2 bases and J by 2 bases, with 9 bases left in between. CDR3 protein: CSVEKGTNTGELFF. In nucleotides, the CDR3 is TGCAGCGTTGAAAAAGGGACTAACACCGGGGAGCTGTTTTTT.

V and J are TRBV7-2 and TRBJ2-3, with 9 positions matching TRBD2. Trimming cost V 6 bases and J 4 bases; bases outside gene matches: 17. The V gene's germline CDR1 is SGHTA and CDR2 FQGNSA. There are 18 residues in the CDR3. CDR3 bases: TGTGCCAGCAGTCGAGTTGTGTTTAGCGGGAGTAGGTCAGATACGCAGTATTTT. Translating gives CASSRVVFSGSRSDTQYF.

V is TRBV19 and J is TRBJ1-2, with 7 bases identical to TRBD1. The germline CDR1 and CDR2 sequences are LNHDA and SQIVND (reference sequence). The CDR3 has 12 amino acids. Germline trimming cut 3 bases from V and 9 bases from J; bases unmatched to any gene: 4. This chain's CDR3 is CASSMTGWSYTF. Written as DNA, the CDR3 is TGTGCCAGTAGTATGACAGGGTGGAGCTACACCTTC.

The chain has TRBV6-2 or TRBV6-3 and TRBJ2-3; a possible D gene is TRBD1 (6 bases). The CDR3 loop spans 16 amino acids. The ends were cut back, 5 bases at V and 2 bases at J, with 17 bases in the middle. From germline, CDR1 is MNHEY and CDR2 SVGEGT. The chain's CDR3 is CASSNDRRPATDTQYF. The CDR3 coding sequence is TGTGCCAGCAGTAACGACAGGCGCCCGGCCACAGATACGCAGTATTTT.

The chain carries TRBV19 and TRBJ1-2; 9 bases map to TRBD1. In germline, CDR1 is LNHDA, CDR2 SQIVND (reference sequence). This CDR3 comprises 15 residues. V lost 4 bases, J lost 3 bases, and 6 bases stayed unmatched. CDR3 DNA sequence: TGTGCCAGTAGTACGACAGGGGGAAAAGACTATGGCTACACCTTC. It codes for CASSTTGGKDYGYTF.

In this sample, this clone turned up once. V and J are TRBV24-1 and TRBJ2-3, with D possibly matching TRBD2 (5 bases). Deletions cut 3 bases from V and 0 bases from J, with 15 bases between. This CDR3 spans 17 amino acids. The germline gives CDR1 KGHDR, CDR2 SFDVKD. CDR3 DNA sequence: TGTGCCACCAGTGATCGCGCGCTGAGGACTAGCACAGATACGCAGTATTTT. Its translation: CATSDRALRTSTDTQYF.

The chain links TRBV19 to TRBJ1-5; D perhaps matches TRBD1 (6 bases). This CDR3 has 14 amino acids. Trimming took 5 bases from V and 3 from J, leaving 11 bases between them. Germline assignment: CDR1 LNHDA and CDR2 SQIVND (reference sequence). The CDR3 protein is CASSGGGLNQPQHF. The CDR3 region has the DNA TGTGCCAGTAGTGGGGGGGGCCTCAATCAGCCCCAGCATTTT.

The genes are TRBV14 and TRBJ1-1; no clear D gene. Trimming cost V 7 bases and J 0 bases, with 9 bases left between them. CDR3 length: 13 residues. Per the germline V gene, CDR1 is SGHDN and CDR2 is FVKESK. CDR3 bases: TGTGCCAGCAACTCACAGTTGAACACTGAAGCTTTCTTT. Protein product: CASNSQLNTEAFF.

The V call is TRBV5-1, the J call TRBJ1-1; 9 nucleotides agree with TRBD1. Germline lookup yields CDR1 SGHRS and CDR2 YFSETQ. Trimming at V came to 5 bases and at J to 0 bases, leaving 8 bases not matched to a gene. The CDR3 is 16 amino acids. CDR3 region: CASSSGQGILNTEAFF. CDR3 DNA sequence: TGCGCCAGCAGTTCAGGACAGGGGATCTTGAACACTGAAGCTTTCTTT. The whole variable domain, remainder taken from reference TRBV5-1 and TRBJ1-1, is KAGVTQTPRYLIKTRGQQVTLSCSPISGHRSVSWYQQTPGQGLQFLFEYFSETQRNKGNFPGRFSGRQFSNSRSEMNVSTLELGDSALYLCASSSGQGILNTEAFFGQGTRLTVV.

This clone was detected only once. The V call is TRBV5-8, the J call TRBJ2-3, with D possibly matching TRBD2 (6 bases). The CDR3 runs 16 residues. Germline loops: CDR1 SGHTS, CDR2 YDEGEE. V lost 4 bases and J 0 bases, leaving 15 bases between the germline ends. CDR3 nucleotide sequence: TGTGCCAGCAGCCTAGGAAGCGGGCCAAGCACAGATACGCAGTATTTT. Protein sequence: CASSLGSGPSTDTQYF.

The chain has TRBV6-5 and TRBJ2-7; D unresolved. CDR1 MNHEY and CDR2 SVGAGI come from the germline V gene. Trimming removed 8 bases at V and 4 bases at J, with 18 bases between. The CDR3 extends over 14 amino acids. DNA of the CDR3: TGTGCCAGCCATTTCGACACCAATCAGTACGAGCAGTACTTC. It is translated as CASHFDTNQYEQYF.

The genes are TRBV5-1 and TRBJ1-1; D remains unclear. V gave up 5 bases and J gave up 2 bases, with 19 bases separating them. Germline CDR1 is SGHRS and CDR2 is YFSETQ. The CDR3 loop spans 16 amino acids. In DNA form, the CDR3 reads TGCGCCAGCAGACCCCAGGCTTCTAACTTAAACACTGAAGCTTTCTTT. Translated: CASRPQASNLNTEAFF. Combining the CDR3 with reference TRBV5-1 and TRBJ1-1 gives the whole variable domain KAGVTQTPRYLIKTRGQQVTLSCSPISGHRSVSWYQQTPGQGLQFLFEYFSETQRNKGNFPGRFSGRQFSNSRSEMNVSTLELGDSALYLCASRPQASNLNTEAFFGQGTRLTVV.

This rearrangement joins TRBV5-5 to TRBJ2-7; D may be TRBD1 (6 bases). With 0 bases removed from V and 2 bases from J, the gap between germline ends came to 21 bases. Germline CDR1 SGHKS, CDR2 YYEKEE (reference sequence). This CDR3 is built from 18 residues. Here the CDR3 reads CASSLGRRQDVPTYEQYF. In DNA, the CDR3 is TGTGCCAGCAGCTTGGGGCGTAGACAGGACGTGCCAACCTACGAGCAGTACTTC.

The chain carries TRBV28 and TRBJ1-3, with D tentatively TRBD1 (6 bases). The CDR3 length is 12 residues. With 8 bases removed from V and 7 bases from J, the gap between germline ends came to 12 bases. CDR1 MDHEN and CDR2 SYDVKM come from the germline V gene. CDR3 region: CASGMGANTIYF. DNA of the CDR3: TGTGCCAGCGGGATGGGGGCGAACACCATATATTTT.

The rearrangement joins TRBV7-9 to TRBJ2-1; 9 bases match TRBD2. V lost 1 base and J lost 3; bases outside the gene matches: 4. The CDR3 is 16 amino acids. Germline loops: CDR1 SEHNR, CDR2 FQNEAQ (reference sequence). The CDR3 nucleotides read TGTGCCAGCAGCTTAGGGCTAGCGGGAATCTACAATGAGCAGTTCTTC. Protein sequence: CASSLGLAGIYNEQFF.

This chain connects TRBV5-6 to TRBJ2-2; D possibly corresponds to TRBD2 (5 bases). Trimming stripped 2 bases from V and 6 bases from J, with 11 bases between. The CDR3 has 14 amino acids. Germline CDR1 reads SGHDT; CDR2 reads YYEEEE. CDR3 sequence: CASSFFGKAGELFF. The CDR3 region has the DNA TGTGCCAGCAGCTTCTTCGGGAAGGCCGGGGAGCTGTTTTTT.

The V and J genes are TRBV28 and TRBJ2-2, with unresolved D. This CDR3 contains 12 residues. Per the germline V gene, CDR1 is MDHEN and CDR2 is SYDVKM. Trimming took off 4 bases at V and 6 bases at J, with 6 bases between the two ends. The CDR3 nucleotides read TGTGCCAGCAGTTCCTACCCCGGGGAGCTGTTTTTT. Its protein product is CASSSYPGELFF.

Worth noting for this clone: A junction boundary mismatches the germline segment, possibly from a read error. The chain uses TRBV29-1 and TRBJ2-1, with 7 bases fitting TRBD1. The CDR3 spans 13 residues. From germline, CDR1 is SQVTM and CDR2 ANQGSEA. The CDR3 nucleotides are TGCAGCGCTGAAGGGGGCGCCTACAATGAGCAGTTCTTC. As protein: CSAEGGAYNEQFF.

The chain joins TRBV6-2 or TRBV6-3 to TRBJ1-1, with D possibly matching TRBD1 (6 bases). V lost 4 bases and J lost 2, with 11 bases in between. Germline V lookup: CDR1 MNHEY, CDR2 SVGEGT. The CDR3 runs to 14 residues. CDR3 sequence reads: CASSSMGQNTEAFF. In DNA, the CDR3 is TGTGCCAGCAGTTCCATGGGACAAAACACTGAAGCTTTCTTT.

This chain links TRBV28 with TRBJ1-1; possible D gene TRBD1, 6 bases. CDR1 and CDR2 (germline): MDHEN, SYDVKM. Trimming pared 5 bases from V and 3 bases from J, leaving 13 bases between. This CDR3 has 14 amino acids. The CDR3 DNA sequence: TGTGCCAGCAGTATCCCAGGGGAATACACTGAAGCTTTCTTT. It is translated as CASSIPGEYTEAFF.

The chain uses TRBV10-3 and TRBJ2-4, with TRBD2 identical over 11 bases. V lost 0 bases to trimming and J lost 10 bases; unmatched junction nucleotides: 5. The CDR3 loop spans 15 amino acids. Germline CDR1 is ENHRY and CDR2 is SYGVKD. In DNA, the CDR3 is TGTGCCATCAGTGAGTCGGACCTAGCGGGAGGTATTCAGTACTTC. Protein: CAISESDLAGGIQYF.

Here the CDR3 reads CASSENLEGSNTQYF. Written as DNA, the CDR3 is TGTGCCAGCAGTGAAAACTTGGAGGGATCGAATACGCAGTATTTT. The gene calls are TRBV6-4 and TRBJ2-3; tentatively, D is TRBD2 (6 bases). The CDR3 length is 15 residues. Germline loops: CDR1 MRHNA, CDR2 SNTAGT. V lost 3 bases and J lost 7, with 17 bases in between.

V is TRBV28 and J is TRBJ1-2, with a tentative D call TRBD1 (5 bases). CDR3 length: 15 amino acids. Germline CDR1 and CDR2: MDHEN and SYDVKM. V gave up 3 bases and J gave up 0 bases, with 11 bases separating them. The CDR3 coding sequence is TGTGCCAGCAGTTTGGGGCGAGCCACTAACTATGGCTACACCTTC. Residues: CASSLGRATNYGYTF.

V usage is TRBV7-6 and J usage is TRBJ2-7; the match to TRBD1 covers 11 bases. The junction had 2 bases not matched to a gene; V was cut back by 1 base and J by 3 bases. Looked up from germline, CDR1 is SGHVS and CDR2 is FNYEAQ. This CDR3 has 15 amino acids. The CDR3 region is CASSLVGQGGYEQYF. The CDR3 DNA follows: TGTGCCAGCAGCTTAGTGGGACAGGGGGGCTACGAGCAGTACTTC.

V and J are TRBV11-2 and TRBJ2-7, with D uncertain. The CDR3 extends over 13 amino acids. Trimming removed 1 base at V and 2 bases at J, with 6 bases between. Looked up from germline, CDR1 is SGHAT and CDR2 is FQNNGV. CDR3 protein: CASSLGQPYEQYF. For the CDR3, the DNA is TGTGCCAGCAGCTTAGGACAACCCTACGAGCAGTACTTC.

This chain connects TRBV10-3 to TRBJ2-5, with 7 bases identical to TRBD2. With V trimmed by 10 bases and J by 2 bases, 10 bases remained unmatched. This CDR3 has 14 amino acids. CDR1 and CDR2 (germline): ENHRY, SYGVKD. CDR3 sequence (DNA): TGTGCCAGCCAGGGACTACCACCTCAAGAGACCCAGTACTTC. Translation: CASQGLPPQETQYF.

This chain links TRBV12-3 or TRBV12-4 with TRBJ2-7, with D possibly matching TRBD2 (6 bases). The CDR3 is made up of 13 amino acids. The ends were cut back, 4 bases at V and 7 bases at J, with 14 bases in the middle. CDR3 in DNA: TGTGCCAGCAGTTACCGGGAGAGTGGGGAGCAGTACTTC. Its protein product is CASSYRESGEQYF.

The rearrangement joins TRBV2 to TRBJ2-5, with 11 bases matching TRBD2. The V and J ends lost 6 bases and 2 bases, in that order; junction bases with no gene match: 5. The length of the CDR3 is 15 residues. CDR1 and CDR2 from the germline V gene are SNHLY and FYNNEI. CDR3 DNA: TGTGCCAGCAGGGAGACTAGCGGGGATCAAGAGACCCAGTACTTC. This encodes CASRETSGDQETQYF.

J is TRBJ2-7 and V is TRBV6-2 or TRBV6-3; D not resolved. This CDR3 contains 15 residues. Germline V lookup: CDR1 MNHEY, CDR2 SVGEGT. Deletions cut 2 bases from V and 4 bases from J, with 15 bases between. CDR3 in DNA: TGTGCCAGCAGTTACGAAGAGCCTAACTTTTACGAGCAGTACTTC. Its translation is CASSYEEPNFYEQYF.

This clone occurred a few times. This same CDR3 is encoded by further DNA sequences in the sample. In nucleotides, the CDR3 is TGTGCCAGCAGCCAAGAGCCGGGGAGCTCCTACGAGCAGTACTTC. This codes for CASSQEPGSSYEQYF. The chain couples TRBV3-1 (or the pseudogene TRBV3-2) to TRBJ2-7; the D gene is possibly TRBD2 (5 bases). Germline CDR1 LGHDT, CDR2 YNNKEL (reference sequence). The CDR3 sequence is 15 residues long. The V gene lost 0 bases and the J gene lost 0 bases, with 9 bases spanning the gap.

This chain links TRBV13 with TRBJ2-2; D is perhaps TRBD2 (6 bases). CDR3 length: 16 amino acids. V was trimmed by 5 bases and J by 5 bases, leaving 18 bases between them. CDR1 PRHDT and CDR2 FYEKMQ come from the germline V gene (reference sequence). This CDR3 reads CASSASSAAGTGELFF. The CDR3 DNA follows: TGTGCCAGCAGCGCTTCCTCCGCGGCGGGAACCGGGGAGCTGTTTTTT.

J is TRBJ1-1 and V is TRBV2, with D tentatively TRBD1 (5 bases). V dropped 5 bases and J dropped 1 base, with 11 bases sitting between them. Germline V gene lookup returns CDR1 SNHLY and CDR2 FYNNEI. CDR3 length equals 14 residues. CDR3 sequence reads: CASSRQFTNTEAFF. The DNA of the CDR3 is TGTGCCAGCAGTCGACAGTTTACGAACACTGAAGCTTTCTTT.